The 12 T cell receptor beta chains below all came from one sample that was sequenced in a study of blood T cell repertoires in COVID-19 (dated by TCRdb to 2018 to 2021). The method behind the library was the immunoSEQ multiplex PCR assay. Not all clones reach the TCRdb copy of this immuneACCESS table, which keeps in-frame sequences only. Checked studies attribute under half of the gap to unresolved V genes and leave the rest unexplained. The sample table contains 35,000 to 40,000 clones; only one count was recorded for 80% to 90% of them. 1.5% to 2% of the sample is taken by the ten largest. The sample comprised peripheral blood. The receptor source for this set is a man in his fifties or sixties with COVID-19, enrolled during active disease.

The V call is TRBV6-1, the J call TRBJ1-2; D not resolved. The V gene lost 0 bases and the J gene lost 4 bases, with 9 bases spanning the gap. The V gene's germline CDR1 is MNHNS and CDR2 SASEGT. This CDR3 comprises 14 residues. CDR3 in amino acids: CASSEALYPYGYTF. The CDR3 region has the DNA TGTGCCAGCAGTGAAGCGCTATATCCCTATGGCTACACCTTC.

This clone was seen once. The J gene is TRBJ2-3, the V gene TRBV5-1; TRBD1 aligns across 9 bases. The CDR3 contains 14 residues. Germline V CDR1 and CDR2: SGHRS, YFSETQ. Trimming took 4 bases from V and 5 from J; bases not matched to a gene: 5. The CDR3 DNA is TGCGCCAGCAGCCCGGGGACAGGGAGAGATACGCAGTATTTT. Its protein product is CASSPGTGRDTQYF.

The chain uses TRBV11-3 and TRBJ1-3; D is possibly TRBD1 (5 bases). V was clipped by 5 bases and J by 0 bases, with 11 bases between them. The V gene's germline CDR1 is SGHNT and CDR2 YENEEA. This CDR3 region has 15 residues. The CDR3 DNA follows: TGTGCCAGCAGCCTCCGGGGGAGCTCTGGAAACACCATATATTTT. Encoded protein: CASSLRGSSGNTIYF.

V gene TRBV2 combines with J gene TRBJ2-1, with D perhaps TRBD2 (5 bases). V was trimmed by 6 bases and J by 0 bases, leaving 12 bases between them. The CDR3 consists of 15 residues. Germline values: CDR1 SNHLY, CDR2 FYNNEI. This chain's CDR3 is CASSRDTSSYNEQFF. CDR3 DNA sequence: TGTGCCAGCAGCCGGGATACCAGCTCCTACAATGAGCAGTTCTTC.

This clone was picked up a small number of times. No DNA is shown, since the ends of the CDR3 on it are uncertain; the CDR3 is the one TCRdb lists. This chain joins TRBV6-5 and TRBJ2-1; the table calls TRBD2, which could not be checked here. The CDR3 sequence runs 10 residues, both termini included. CDR1 and CDR2 from the germline V gene are MNHEY and SVGAGI. CDR3 protein: CVGGGTAKFF.

This clone was seen a single time. J is TRBJ2-3 and V is TRBV27, with TRBD1 as a possible D gene (5 bases). V lost 8 bases to trimming and J lost 3 bases, with 18 bases between them. The CDR3 spans 15 residues. The germline V gene has CDR1 MNHEY and CDR2 SMNVEV (reference sequence). The CDR3 here is CASGYRTRGTDTQYF. In nucleotides, the CDR3 is TGTGCCAGCGGCTACAGGACGCGTGGGACAGATACGCAGTATTTT.

Here the CDR3 DNA reads TGTGCCAGCAGCGCGAGGGGGGGGACCTACGAGCAGTACTTC. Translation gives CASSARGGTYEQYF. The genes are TRBV11-2 and TRBJ2-7; tentative D call: TRBD2 (7 bases). This CDR3 has 14 residues. Trimming left V 5 bases short and J 2 bases short, with 13 bases between. Germline V gene lookup returns CDR1 SGHAT and CDR2 FQNNGV. The complete variable domain, with remaining parts taken from reference TRBV11-2 and TRBJ2-7, reads EAGVAQSPRYKIIEKRQSVAFWCNPISGHATLYWYQQILGQGPKLLIQFQNNGVVDDSQLPKDRFSAERLKGVDSTLKIQPAKLEDSAVYLCASSARGGTYEQYFGPGTRLTVT.

Comment on this clone: Other DNA sequences in this sample translate to the same CDR3. The chain is built from TRBV5-1 and TRBJ1-5, with 10 bases that match TRBD1. This CDR3 is 15 amino acids long. Per germline, CDR1 SGHRS and CDR2 YFSETQ. With 4 bases clipped from V and 2 bases from J, the junction kept 3 bases outside the gene matches. The CDR3, as DNA: TGCGCCAGCAGCCCCGGGACAGGGGGCAATCAGCCCCAGCATTTT. Amino acid sequence: CASSPGTGGNQPQHF.

V gene TRBV19 combines with J gene TRBJ1-1; the D gene is possibly TRBD1 (6 bases). CDR1 is LNHDA and CDR2 is SQIVND in the germline V gene (reference sequence). The CDR3 contains 14 residues. The V end lost 4 bases, the J end lost 4 bases, and 13 bases lay between the germline ends. This CDR3 reads CASSTGGGPTEAFF. The CDR3 DNA sequence: TGTGCCAGTAGTACTGGGGGGGGGCCCACTGAAGCTTTCTTT.

This chain links TRBV5-1 with TRBJ2-1; D might be TRBD2 (6 bases). The germline gives CDR1 SGHRS, CDR2 YFSETQ. CDR3 length: 16 residues. The V and J ends lost 1 base and 0 bases respectively, with 11 bases between them. CDR3 nucleotide sequence: TGCGCCAGCAGCTTGCGGGGGTCGTCCTCCTACAATGAGCAGTTCTTC. Its protein is CASSLRGSSSYNEQFF.

The CDR3 loop is CASSLAGGGYGYTF. In DNA, the CDR3 is TGTGCCAGCAGCTTAGCTGGGGGCGGCTATGGCTACACCTTC. The chain joins TRBV7-9 to TRBJ1-2; weak D call: TRBD1 (6 bases). V was cut by 0 bases and J by 4 bases, with 9 bases left in between. This CDR3 is 14 amino acids long. Germline V gene sequence: CDR1 SEHNR, CDR2 FQNEAQ (reference sequence).

This chain links TRBV11-2 with TRBJ1-2, with unresolved D. This CDR3 spans 14 amino acids. Germline CDR1 is SGHAT and CDR2 is FQNNGV. Between the trimmed V and J ends, which lost 2 bases and 8 bases, there was a span of 15 bases. This CDR3 is CASSLTDKQWGYTF. The CDR3 DNA reads TGTGCCAGCAGCTTAACAGACAAACAATGGGGCTACACCTTC.